This T cell receptor beta chain was sequenced in a study of T-cell memory formation after mild COVID-19. Study outcomes and limitations: There were some responding clones in pre-infection memory, which suggested that cross-reactive memory had joined. Mainly in CM and EM were contracting CD4+ clones; CD8+ were in EMRA. Clones that contracted from day 15 to 85 had balanced CD4/CD8; later expanders were CD4+ biased.

TCRdb reprocessed the 5' RACE reads via MiXCR and lists one record per CDR3 protein. The sample has approximately 300,000 distinct CDR3 sequences, about 15% seen once. This CDR3 is 14 amino acids long. Germline V CDR1 and CDR2: SGHTA, FQGTGA. The V end lost 2 bases, the J end lost 6 bases, and 13 bases lay between the germline ends. Concerning this clonotype: Antigen: not known.

The specimen sequenced was PBMCs or a T cell subset sorted from them (not recorded which). This chain connects TRBV7-3 to TRBJ1-2; D is undetermined. The receptor comes from a young man who had mild COVID-19 (a few samples of this study predate the infection). Cell type and time point are not known. The CDR3 sequence: CASSLSHGGDGYTF. The CDR3, as DNA: TGTGCCAGCAGCTTATCTCACGGAGGAGATGGCTACACCTTC. Drawing the rest from reference TRBV7-3 and TRBJ1-2, the complete variable domain is GAGVSQTPSNKVTEKGKYVELRCDPISGHTALYWYRQSLGQGPEFLIYFQGTGAADDSGLPNDRFFAVRPEGSVSTLKIQRTERGDSAVYLCASSLSHGGDGYTFGSGTRLTVV.